This T cell receptor beta chain was sequenced in a study of blood T cells in healthy people across ages. Overall study findings and caveats: Per-million-T-cell TCR beta diversity fell roughly linearly with age.

About this clonotype: Its matching antigen is unknown.

Next came a second PCR, run for 7 to 11 cycles, which used a sample-barcoded 5' primer along with a J-beta primer mix. TCRdb redid the calling of the 5' RACE reads with MiXCR, one entry per CDR3 protein. The sample consists of under 800,000 distinct CDR3 sequences, roughly 44% of them appearing once. This CDR3 is built from 16 residues. Trimming stripped 2 bases from V and 8 bases from J, with 19 bases between. Germline V lookup: CDR1 MNHEY, CDR2 SVGEGT. Per sample, extraction of total RNA gave at least 5.5 micrograms in every case. The J gene is TRBJ2-1, the V gene TRBV6-2 or TRBV6-3; weak D call: TRBD1 (5 bases). The receptor's source is a woman aged 55-70 years in good health. Sequenced: blood. Here the CDR3 reads CASSYTGPALLDEQFF. DNA of the CDR3: TGTGCCAGCAGTTACACAGGACCAGCCCTACTCGATGAGCAGTTCTTC.